This T cell receptor beta chain emerged from a study of beta chain features in type 1 diabetes. Study findings and constraints: Within patients, naive, central memory and Treg TCRB repertoires seemed more similar than within healthy donors. Type 1 diabetes patients showed fewer insertions and more deletions at VDJ junctions. A moderate, significant TCRB CDR3 shortening appeared in type 1 diabetes across four CD4+ subsets.

The whole isolated RNA underwent reverse transcription, so sequencing captured expressed TCRB transcripts. The assay was immunoSEQ multiplex PCR, and TCRdb's table has in-frame clones only and misses some. This sample has about 140,000 clones, with about 13% found just once. Trimming pared 6 bases from V and 5 bases from J, leaving 26 bases between. The germline V gene has CDR1 SNHLY and CDR2 FYNNEI. The CDR3 extends over 19 amino acids. One heparinised blood draw averaging roughly 100 mL was given by each donor. Purity exceeded 95% in all sorted populations. Ten or more counts support this clone. Its antigen remains unidentified.

The source of this sequence is a man between 18 and 35 years old with type 1 diabetes. Sequencing was performed on central memory CD4+ T cells from blood. The chain links TRBV2 to TRBJ1-6; D is perhaps TRBD1 (5 bases). As DNA, the CDR3 is TGTGCCAGCAGGCCCCTCCTTGGGGACGGCAAAACCCATAATTCACCCCTCCACTTT. Amino acids: CASRPLLGDGKTHNSPLHF.